This T cell receptor (beta chain) was identified in a study of CD8+ T cells in alopecia areata. Study as a whole: Treated patients received oral tofacitinib, 5 to 10 mg twice daily.

The CDR3 runs to 15 residues. Trimming took 4 bases from V and 5 from J; bases not matched to a gene: 11. CDR1 is SGDLS, CDR2 YYNGEE, per germline. The treatment was: oral pan-JAK inhibitor, 5-10 mg twice daily. Using a FACSAria, the CD4+ and CD8+ T cells were sorted from the PBMCs. Investigators isolated RNA and reverse transcribed it into cDNA to act as the sequencing template. Using immunoSEQ multiplex PCR, the repertoire was profiled, and TCRdb retains in-frame clones only, with some absent. The sample shows approximately 210,000 clones, around two fifths of them seen only once. This TCR was sampled from a human donor with alopecia areata. Specimen: CD4+ T cells sorted from blood, collected at approximately week 37, from a patient treated with tofacitinib. The chain carries TRBV9 and TRBJ2-5, with 7 bases fitting TRBD1. The CDR3 spells CASSLSPTGYETQYF. CDR3 in DNA: TGTGCCAGCAGCCTAAGCCCGACAGGGTACGAGACCCAGTACTTC.